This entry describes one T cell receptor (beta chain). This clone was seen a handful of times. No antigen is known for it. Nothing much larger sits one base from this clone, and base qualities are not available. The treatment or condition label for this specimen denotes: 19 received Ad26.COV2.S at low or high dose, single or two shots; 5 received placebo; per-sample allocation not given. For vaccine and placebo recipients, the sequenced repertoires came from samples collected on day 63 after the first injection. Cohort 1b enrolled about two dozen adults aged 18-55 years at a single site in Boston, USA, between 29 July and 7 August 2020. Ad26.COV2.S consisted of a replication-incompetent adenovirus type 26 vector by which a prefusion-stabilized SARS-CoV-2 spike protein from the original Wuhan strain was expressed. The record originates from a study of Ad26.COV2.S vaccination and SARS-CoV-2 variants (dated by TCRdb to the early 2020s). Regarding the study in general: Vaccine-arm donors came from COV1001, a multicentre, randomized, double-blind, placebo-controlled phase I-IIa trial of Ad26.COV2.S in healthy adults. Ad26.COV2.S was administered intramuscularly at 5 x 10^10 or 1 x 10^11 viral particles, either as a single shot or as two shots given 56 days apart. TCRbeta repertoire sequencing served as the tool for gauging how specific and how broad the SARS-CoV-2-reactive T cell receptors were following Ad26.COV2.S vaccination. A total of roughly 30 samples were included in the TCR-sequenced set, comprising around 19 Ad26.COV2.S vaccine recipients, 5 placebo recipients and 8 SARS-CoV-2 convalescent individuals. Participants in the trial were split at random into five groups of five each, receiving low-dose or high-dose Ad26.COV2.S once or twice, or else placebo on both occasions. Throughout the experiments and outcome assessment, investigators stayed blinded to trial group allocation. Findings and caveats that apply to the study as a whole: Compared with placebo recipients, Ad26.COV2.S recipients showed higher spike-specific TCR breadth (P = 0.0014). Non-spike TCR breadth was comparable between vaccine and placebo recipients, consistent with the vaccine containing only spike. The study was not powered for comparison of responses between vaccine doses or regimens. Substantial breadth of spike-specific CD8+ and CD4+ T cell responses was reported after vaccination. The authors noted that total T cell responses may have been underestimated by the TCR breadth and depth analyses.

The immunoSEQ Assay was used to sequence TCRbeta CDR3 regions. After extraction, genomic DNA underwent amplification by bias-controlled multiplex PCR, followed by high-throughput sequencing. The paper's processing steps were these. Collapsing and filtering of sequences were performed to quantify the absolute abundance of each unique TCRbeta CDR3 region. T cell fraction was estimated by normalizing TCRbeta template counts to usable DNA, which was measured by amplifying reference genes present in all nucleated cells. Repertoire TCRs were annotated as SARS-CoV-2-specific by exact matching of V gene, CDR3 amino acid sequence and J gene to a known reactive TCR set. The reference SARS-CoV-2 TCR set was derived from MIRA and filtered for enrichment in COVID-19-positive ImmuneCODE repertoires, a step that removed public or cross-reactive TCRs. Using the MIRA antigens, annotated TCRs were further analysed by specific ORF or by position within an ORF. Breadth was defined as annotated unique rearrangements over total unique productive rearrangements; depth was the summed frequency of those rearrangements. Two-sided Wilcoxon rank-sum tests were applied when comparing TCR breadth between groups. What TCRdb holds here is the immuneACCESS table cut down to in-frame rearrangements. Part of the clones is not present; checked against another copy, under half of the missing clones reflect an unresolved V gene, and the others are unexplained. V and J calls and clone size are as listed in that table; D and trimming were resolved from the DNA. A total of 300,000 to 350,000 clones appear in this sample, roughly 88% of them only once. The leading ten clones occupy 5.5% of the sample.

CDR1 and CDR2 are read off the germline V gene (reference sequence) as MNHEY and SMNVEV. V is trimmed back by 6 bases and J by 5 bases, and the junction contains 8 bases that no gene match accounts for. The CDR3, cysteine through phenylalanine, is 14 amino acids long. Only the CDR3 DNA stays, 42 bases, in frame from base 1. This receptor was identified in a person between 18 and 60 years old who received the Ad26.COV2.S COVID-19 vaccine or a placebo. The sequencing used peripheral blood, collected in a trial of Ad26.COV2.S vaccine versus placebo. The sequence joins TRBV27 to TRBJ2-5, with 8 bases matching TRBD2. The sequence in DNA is TGTGCCAGCAGCCGCAGCGGGGGTAGGGAGACCCAGTACTTC. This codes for CASSRSGGRETQYF.